This T cell receptor beta chain was documented in a study of early T cells in non-severe SARS-CoV-2 infection. Background on the study: Sequenced material consisted of bulk RNA (from unsorted whole blood), and chains were unpaired.

V lost 5 bases to trimming and J lost 4 bases; unmatched junction nucleotides: 13. CDR1 and CDR2 from the germline V gene are MNHEY and SVGEGT. There are 17 residues in the CDR3. General study points: Database matching using VDJdb favored anti-spike CD8 responses, with private and CD4 specificities left missing.

This clonotype has a count of ten or more. The antigen is undetermined. Individual cDNA molecules received unique molecular identifiers during library preparation. Via MiXCR, TCRdb re-called the 5' RACE reads, giving one row per CDR3 protein. The sample has just over 70,000 distinct CDR3 sequences; around 12% are singletons. The specimen sequenced was whole blood. The V and J genes are TRBV6-2 or TRBV6-3 and TRBJ2-1; TRBD1 agrees at 8 bases. The receptor was isolated from an adult who was a healthcare worker with PCR-confirmed SARS-CoV-2 infection or an uninfected control (not recorded which). This CDR3 reads CASSPLLQGAGYNEQFF. The CDR3 DNA is TGTGCCAGCAGTCCTCTTCTTCAGGGGGCAGGTTACAATGAGCAGTTCTTC.